Sequencing of this T cell receptor (beta chain) was carried out in a study of blood T cell repertoires in COVID-19. The overall study: Spain, Italy and the United States supplied samples that represented acute and convalescent COVID-19.

The V gene lost 6 bases and the J gene lost 5 bases, with 16 bases spanning the gap. The CDR3 loop spans 14 amino acids. Germline loops: CDR1 SGHVS, CDR2 FQNEAQ. Assay: immunoSEQ multiplex PCR; the TCRdb copy retains only in-frame clones and omits some. The sample yields about 300,000 clones, around nine tenths seen once. The source is a woman aged 45-60 years who had been exposed to COVID-19. The sample comprised PBMCs or T cells enriched from blood (not recorded which). This sequence joins TRBV7-8 and TRBJ2-5; D is perhaps TRBD1 (5 bases). This chain's CDR3 is CASSSRVLGETQYF. CDR3 DNA: TGTGCCAGCAGTTCCAGGGTTTTGGGCGAGACCCAGTACTTC.